The TCR beta chain under discussion was sequenced for a study of radiation and T cells in renal cell carcinoma. Study-level points and caveats: Top 100 clonotypes averaged approximately 54% in irradiated versus around 40% in nephrectomy-only tumors. From baseline, blood top tumor clonotypes peaked at 2 weeks post-radiation. Dominant CDR3 motifs occupied more repertoire in irradiated than control tumors.

The CDR3 runs 17 residues. The ends were cut back, 3 bases at V and 4 bases at J, with 19 bases in the middle. The germline V gene has CDR1 LNHNV and CDR2 YYDKDF (reference sequence). The sample's treatment: 15 Gy SBRT to primary tumor, nephrectomy 4 weeks later. This renal cell carcinoma was of the clear cell type. Assay used: immunoSEQ multiplex PCR; TCRdb lists only in-frame clones, some missing. The data show about 9,300 clones, almost 65% seen once. Details on this clone: As yet, its antigen is unknown.

The source of this sequence is a woman between 50 and 59 years old with renal cell carcinoma. Sequencing was performed on tumor tissue, taken from a patient whose treatment included radiotherapy and nephrectomy. The chain is built from TRBV15 and TRBJ1-5; D is uncertain. CDR3 bases: TGTGCCACCAGCAGGGAGAGGGCCCTTATTCATAATCAGCCCCAGCATTTT. Protein sequence: CATSRERALIHNQPQHF.